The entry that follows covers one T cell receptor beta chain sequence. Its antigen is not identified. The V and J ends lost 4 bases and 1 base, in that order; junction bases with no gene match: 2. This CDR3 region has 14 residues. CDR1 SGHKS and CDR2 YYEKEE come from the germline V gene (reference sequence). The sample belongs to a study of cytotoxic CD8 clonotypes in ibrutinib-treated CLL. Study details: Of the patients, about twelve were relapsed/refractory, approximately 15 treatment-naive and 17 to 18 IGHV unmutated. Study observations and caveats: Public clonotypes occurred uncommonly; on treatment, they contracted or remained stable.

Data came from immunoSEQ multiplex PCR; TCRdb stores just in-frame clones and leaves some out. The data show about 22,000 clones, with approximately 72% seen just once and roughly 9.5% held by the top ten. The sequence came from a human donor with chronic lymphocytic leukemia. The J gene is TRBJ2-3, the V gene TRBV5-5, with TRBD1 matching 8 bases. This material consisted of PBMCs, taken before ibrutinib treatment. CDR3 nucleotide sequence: TGTGCCAGCAGCCCGACAGGGGGCACAGATACGCAGTATTTT. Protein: CASSPTGGTDTQYF.